One and the same sample provided the 2 T cell receptor beta chains below, sequenced in a study of T cell clonality in common variable immunodeficiency. No antigens are known for them. Study observations and caveats: Common variable immunodeficiency TCR beta sequences reportedly had fewer deletions and N-nucleotide insertions.

The assay was immunoSEQ multiplex PCR, and TCRdb's table has in-frame clones only and misses some. This sample's clone table lists about 15,000 clones. The material sequenced was peripheral blood mononuclear cells. The receptors were sampled from a human donor with common variable immunodeficiency.

As regards this clone: The sequence runs out 3 residues before the end of the CDR3; the remainder is reconstructed from the germline J gene. The chain has TRBV5-1 and TRBJ1-1; 8 nucleotides line up with TRBD1. Unmatched junction bases numbered 6, after V lost 4 bases and J lost 4 bases. This CDR3 contains 14 residues. CDR1 and CDR2 from the germline V gene are SGHRS and YFSETQ. The CDR3 sequence: CASSPQGVSTEAFF. The sequenced CDR3 bases are TGCGCCAGCAGCCCACAGGGGGTAAGCACTGAA.

Comments on this clone: The sequence runs out 3 residues before the end of the CDR3; the remainder is reconstructed from the germline J gene. This chain links TRBV30 with TRBJ2-3; TRBD1 is a possible D gene (6 bases). The CDR3 extends over 14 amino acids. Per the germline V gene, CDR1 is GTSNPN and CDR2 is SVGIG (reference sequence). V dropped 3 bases and J dropped 0 bases, with 10 bases sitting between them. Partial CDR3 DNA: TGTGCCTGGAGGAGGGACACCAGCACAGATACG. Translating gives CAWRRDTSTDT. The CDR3 in its entirety is CAWRRDTSTDTQYF.